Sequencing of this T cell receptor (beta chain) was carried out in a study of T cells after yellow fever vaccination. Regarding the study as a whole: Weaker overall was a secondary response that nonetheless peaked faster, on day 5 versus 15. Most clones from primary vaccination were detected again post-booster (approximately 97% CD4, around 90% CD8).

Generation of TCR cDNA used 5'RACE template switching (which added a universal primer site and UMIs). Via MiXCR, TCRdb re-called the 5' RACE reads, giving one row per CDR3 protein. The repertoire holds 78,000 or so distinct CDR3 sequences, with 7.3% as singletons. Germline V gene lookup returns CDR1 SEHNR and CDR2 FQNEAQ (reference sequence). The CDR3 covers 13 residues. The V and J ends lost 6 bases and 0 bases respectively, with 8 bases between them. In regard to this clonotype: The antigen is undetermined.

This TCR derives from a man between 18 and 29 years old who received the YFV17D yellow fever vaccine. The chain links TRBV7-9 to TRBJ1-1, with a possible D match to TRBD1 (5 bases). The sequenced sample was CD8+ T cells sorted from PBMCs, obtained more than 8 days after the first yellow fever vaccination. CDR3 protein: CASSGTVNTEAFF. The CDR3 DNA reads TGTGCCAGCAGTGGGACGGTGAACACTGAAGCTTTCTTT.